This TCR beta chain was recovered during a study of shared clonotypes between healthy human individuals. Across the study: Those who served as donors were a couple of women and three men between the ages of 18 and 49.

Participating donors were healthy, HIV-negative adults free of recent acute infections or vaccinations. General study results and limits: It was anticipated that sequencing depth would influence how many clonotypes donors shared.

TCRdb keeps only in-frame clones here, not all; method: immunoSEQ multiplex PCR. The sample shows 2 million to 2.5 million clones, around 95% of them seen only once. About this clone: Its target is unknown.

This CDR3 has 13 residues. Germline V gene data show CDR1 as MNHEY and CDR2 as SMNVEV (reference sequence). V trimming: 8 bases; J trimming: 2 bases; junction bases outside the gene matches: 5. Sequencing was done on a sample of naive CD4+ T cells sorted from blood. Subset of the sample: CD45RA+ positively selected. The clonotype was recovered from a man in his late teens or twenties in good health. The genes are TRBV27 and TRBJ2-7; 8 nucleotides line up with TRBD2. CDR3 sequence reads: CASSGRAAYEQYF. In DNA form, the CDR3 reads TGTGCCAGCTCCGGGAGGGCCGCCTACGAGCAGTACTTC.